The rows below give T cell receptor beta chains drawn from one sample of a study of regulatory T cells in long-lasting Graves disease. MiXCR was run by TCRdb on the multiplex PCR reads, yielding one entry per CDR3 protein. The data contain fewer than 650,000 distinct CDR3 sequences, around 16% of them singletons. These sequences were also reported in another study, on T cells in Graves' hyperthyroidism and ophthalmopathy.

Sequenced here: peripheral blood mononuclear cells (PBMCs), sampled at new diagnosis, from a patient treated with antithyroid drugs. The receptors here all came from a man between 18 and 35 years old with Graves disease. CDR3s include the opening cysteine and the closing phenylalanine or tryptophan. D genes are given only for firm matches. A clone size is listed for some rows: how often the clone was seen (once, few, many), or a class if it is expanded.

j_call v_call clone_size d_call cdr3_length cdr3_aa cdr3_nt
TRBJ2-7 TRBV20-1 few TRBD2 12 CSAQREGDEQYF TGCAGTGCTCAGCGGGAGGGTGACGAGCAGTACTTC
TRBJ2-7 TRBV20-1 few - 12 CSASEDTYEQYF TGCAGTGCTAGTGAGGATACCTACGAGCAGTACTTC
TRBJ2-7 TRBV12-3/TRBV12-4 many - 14 CTSSPNDSSYEQYF TGTACCAGCAGTCCCAACGATAGCTCCTACGAGCAGTACTTC
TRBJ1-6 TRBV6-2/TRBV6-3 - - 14 CASIAGGRNSPLHF TGTGCCAGCATCGCCGGAGGGCGGAATTCACCCCTCCACTTT
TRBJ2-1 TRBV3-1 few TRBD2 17 CASSRTGGTSGRDEQFF TGTGCCAGCAGCCGAACTGGTGGGACTAGCGGGAGGGATGAGCAGTTCTTC
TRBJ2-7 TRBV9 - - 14 CASSGSGGTYEQYF TGTGCCAGCAGCGGCTCAGGGGGGACCTACGAGCAGTACTTC
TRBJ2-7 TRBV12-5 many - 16 CASGSPSGRVSYEQYF TGTGCTAGTGGTTCGCCCTCTGGGCGGGTCTCCTACGAGCAGTACTTC
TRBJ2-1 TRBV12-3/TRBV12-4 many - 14 CASSFTGTYNEQFF TGTGCCAGCAGTTTTACAGGGACCTACAATGAGCAGTTCTTC
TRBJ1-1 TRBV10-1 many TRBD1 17 CASSDEYRGTMNTEAFF TGCGCCAGCAGTGACGAATACAGGGGAACCATGAACACTGAAGCTTTCTTT
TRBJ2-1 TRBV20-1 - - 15 CSARDGGARSVVQFF TGCAGTGCTAGAGATGGCGGGGCACGAAGTGTCGTGCAGTTCTTC
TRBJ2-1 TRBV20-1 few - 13 CSVTGTTYNEQFF TGCAGTGTGACCGGGACGACCTACAATGAGCAGTTCTTC
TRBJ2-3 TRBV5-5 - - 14 CASSPDSYTDTQYF TGTGCCAGCAGCCCGGACAGTTACACAGATACGCAGTATTTT
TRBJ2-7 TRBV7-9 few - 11 CASDSPYEQYF TGTGCCAGCGACAGCCCCTACGAGCAGTACTTC
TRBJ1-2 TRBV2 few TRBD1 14 CASSESPTGFGYTF TGTGCCAGCAGTGAGAGTCCGACAGGGTTCGGCTACACCTTC
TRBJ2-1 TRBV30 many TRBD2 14 CAWSVGTTNNEQFF TGTGCCTGGAGTGTAGGGACTACCAACAATGAGCAGTTCTTC
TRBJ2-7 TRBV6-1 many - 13 CASSQAEGYEQYF TGTGCCAGCAGTCAAGCAGAGGGGTACGAGCAGTACTTC
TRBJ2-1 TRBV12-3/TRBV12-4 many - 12 CASSFTGIEQFF TGTGCCAGCAGCTTCACAGGGATCGAGCAGTTCTTC
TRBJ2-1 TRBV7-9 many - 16 CASSLGPLLVQAEQFF TGTGCCAGCAGCTTGGGCCCACTACTAGTTCAGGCTGAGCAGTTCTTC
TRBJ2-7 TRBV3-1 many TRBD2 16 CASSQEGGLAVYEQYF TGTGCCAGCAGCCAAGAAGGGGGACTAGCGGTTTACGAGCAGTACTTC
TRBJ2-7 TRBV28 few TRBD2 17 CASSYPPGLKVSYEQYF TGTGCCAGCAGCTATCCCCCGGGACTAAAAGTCTCCTACGAGCAGTACTTC
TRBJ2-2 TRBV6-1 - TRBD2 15 CASNLAGERTGELFF TGTGCCAGCAATCTAGCGGGAGAAAGGACCGGGGAGCTGTTTTTT
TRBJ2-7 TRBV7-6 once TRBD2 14 CASSLGGTNYEQYF TGTGCCAGCAGCTTAGGGGGGACTAACTACGAGCAGTACTTC
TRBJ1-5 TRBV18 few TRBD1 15 CASSRTGNGNQPQHF TGTGCCAGCTCACGGACAGGGAATGGTAATCAGCCCCAGCATTTT
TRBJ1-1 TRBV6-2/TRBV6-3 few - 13 CASTPVENTEAFF TGTGCCAGCACCCCAGTGGAAAACACTGAAGCTTTCTTT
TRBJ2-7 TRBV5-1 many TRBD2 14 CASSSGLAEYEQYF TGCGCCAGCAGCTCGGGACTAGCAGAATACGAGCAGTACTTC
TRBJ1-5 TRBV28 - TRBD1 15 CASRPGTGGNQPQHF TGTGCCAGCAGGCCCGGGACAGGAGGTAATCAGCCCCAGCATTTT
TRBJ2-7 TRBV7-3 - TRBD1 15 CASSLGTGQGYEQYF TGTGCCAGCAGCCTAGGGACAGGGCAGGGCTACGAGCAGTACTTC
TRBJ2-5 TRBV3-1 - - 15 CASSHTRDLQETQYF TGTGCCAGCAGCCATACCCGGGACTTACAAGAGACCCAGTACTTC
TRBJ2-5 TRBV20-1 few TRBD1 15 CSARETGFRYETQYF TGCAGTGCCAGGGAGACAGGGTTTCGGTACGAGACCCAGTACTTC
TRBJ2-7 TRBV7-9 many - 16 CASSLGGAPSSYEQYF TGTGCCAGCAGCTTAGGTGGGGCTCCCAGCTCCTACGAGCAGTACTTC
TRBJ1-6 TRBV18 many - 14 CASSPRAVNSPLHF TGTGCCAGCTCACCAAGGGCAGTCAATTCACCCCTCCACTTT